This note documents a single TCR beta chain sequence. V lost 6 bases and J 7 bases, leaving 13 bases between the germline ends. The CDR3 loop spans 13 amino acids. TCRdb's copy holds only in-frame clones and misses some; the assay was immunoSEQ multiplex PCR. The sample records a few hundred thousand clones, more than 75% being singletons. The data derive from a study of blood T cell repertoires in COVID-19. Study-wide background: T cells, B-cell-depleted T cells, or PBMCs provided the cDNA or gDNA that served as material.

Participants' own reports of clinical history determined their cohort assignment. Two consecutive negative NP/OP PCR tests, clearance, or resolved symptoms defined Cohort 3 recovery. The specimen was PBMCs or T cells enriched from blood (not recorded which). This TCR derives from a man aged 25 to 45 who had recovered from COVID-19. This rearrangement joins TRBV12-3 or TRBV12-4 to TRBJ2-1; D possibly corresponds to TRBD1 (5 bases). The chain's CDR3 is CASRTDGANEQFF. CDR3 sequence (DNA): TGTGCCAGCAGGACCGATGGGGCAAATGAGCAGTTCTTC.